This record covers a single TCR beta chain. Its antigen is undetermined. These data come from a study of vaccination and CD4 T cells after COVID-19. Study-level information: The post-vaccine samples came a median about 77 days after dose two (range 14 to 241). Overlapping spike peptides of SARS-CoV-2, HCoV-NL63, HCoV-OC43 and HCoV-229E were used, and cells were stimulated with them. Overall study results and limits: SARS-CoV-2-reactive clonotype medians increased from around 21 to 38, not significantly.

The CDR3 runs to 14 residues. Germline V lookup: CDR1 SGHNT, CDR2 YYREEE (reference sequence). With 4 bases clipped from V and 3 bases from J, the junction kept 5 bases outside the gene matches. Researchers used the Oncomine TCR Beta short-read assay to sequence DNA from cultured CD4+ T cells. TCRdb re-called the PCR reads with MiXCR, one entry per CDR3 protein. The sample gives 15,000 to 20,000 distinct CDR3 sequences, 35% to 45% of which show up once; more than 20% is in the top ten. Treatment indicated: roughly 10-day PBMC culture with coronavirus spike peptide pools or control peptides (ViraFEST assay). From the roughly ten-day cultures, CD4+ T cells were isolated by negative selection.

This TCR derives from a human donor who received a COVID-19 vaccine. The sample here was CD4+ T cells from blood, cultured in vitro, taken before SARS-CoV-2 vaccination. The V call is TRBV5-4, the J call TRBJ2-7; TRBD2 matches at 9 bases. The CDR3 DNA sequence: TGTGCCAGCAGCGCGGGGGGGGAGATCTACGAGCAGTACTTC. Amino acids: CASSAGGEIYEQYF.